This TCR beta chain was captured by sequencing in a study of cytotoxic CD8 clonotypes in ibrutinib-treated CLL. Study-wide background: About 25 partial and 2 complete responses; at median 68 months, 14 remitted, roughly 12 progressed.

Points from the study as a whole: Treatment saw public clonotypes, which were uncommon, either contract or stay stable.

This clone was counted once. The antigen is unknown. Germline values: CDR1 SGDLS, CDR2 YYNGEE. Trimming left V 6 bases short and J 2 bases short, with 13 bases between. There are 14 residues in the CDR3. PBMCs were cryopreserved, and around 1.9 micrograms of genomic DNA from them went into TCR beta libraries. Method: immunoSEQ multiplex PCR; TCRdb's copy keeps in-frame clones and lacks some. The sample contains more than 200,000 clones, 70% of which appear only once. The sample here was PBMCs, taken after 24 months of ibrutinib treatment. The source of this sequence is a human donor with chronic lymphocytic leukemia. V and J are TRBV9 and TRBJ2-3; perhaps TRBD2 as D (6 bases). For the CDR3, the DNA is TGTGCCAGCACCCCGACGGGGGTCACAGATACGCAGTATTTT. It specifies CASTPTGVTDTQYF.